This T cell receptor (beta chain) derives from a study of neurological immune-mediated disorders (dated by TCRdb to about 2019). About the full investigation: Peripheral blood TCR-beta repertoires from HTLV-I-associated myelopathy (HAM/TSP) patients, multiple sclerosis patients and healthy controls were compared by UMI-based sequencing. The 106 TCR-beta libraries covered PBMC samples along with longitudinal samples, technical triplicates, and paired sorted CD4+ and CD8+ T-cell subsets. Technical triplicate libraries were sequenced so that the variability in frequency of each individual clone could be precisely calculated. The cohort included some 70 subjects: some 14 with HAM/TSP, about 34 with multiple sclerosis, and some 20 healthy controls. Results the study describes overall, beyond this receptor: TCR clonal expansion was greatest in HAM/TSP patients and smallest in MS patients, who ranked below even healthy controls. Across subjects, expanded clones never shared an identical CDR3 amino acid sequence, which suggests that the TCR-beta repertoires in every group were private.

cDNA synthesis used template-switch 5'RACE with a primer carrying a 10-nucleotide random unique molecular identifier tagging each TCR transcript. Each sequencing run produced over 190 million TCR-beta sequences covering 15-18 subjects. The RNeasy kit was used for extraction of total RNA. The KAPA Real-time Library Amplification kit was used to amplify TCR-beta VDJ regions with primers for the TCR constant region and the 5'RACE anchor. Sample indexes and Illumina adaptors were added in a first PCR, and a second PCR then increased library yield. After purification with Ampure beads, the TCR product of roughly 650 bp was size-selected on a 2% E-gel SizeSelection system. Before pooling, library quality was checked on a Bioanalyzer, concentration was measured with Qubit, and libraries were quantified with the Kapa Library Quantification kit. An Illumina HiSeq 2500 sequenced the libraries paired-end 2 x 150 bp. To increase sequence diversity, about 25-31% phiX was spiked into each library pool. The study's processing was this. Quality-filtered reads were processed with the UMI-based MiGEC pipeline, and over 85% of raw TCR sequences were removed by the MiGEC pipeline during error correction. VDJ genes were aligned to IMGT germline references, and clonotypes were defined by unique CDR3 amino acid sequence plus V-J genes. Clonal expansion, Shannon diversity and CDR3 relatedness were evaluated with VDJtools (CalcPairwiseDistances, ClusterSamples), while phylogenetic trees were built in CLCbio workbench. Expanded clones were defined as having at least 8 unique UMIs, based on coefficient-of-variation modelling across technical triplicates. TCRdb passed the public sequencing reads through fastp at Q25 and MiXCR, retaining productive beta sequences. Each CDR3 protein appears once, grouped with its most common genes and DNA. Clone size and V and J calls follow TCRdb, not the original study. The sample profile shows more than 55,000 distinct CDR3 sequences; less than 25% of them were found once. Of the sample, about 5% is held by the ten largest clones.

Via the germline V gene (reference sequence), CDR1 is DFQATT and CDR2 SNEGSKA. Measured from the cysteine to the phenylalanine, the CDR3 is 15 residues long. The entry retains the CDR3 DNA only, 45 bases that are in frame from base 1. The germline V end is reduced by 1 base and the J end by 3 bases; junction bases left unmatched: 2. The label giving this sample's time point can be read as: technical triplicate 2. For unsorted PBMC libraries, 2 million PBMCs were used after storage in RNAlater at -80 degrees C until RNA extraction. PBMCs were separated from peripheral blood using Ficoll-Hypaque density gradient centrifugation and then cryopreserved in liquid nitrogen. The table lists this clonotype with many counts. What antigen it recognizes has not been identified. Base quality data are lacking; no much larger clone is found one base away.

The sequence was collected from a man aged 55-75 years with HTLV-1-associated myelopathy (HAM/TSP). Recombination linked TRBV20-1 to TRBJ2-3, with 12 bases aligning to TRBD2. Sequencing used PBMCs. The CDR3 has the sequence CSARGTSGNTDTQYF. The DNA sequence follows: TGCAGTGCTAGAGGGACTAGCGGGAATACAGATACGCAGTATTTT.